This T cell receptor (beta chain) was documented in a study of blood T cell repertoires in COVID-19 (dated by TCRdb to 2020 to 2022). As for the study more broadly: Collaborator samples came from the United States, Italy and Spain and covered acute and convalescent phases of COVID-19. The material from the prospective study consisted of cDNA or gDNA derived from T cells, B-cell-depleted T cells, or PBMCs. Subjects who had been exposed to COVID-19, were actively infected with it, or had recovered from it provided the deeply sampled blood TCRbeta repertoires that made up the dataset. The repertoires were made available in a free public database intended to serve as a resource for research on the immune response to SARS-CoV-2. The samples were drawn from the first 160 participants of the ongoing ImmuneRACE study and from 1,254 subjects provided by 6 global collaborators. Nearly every sample came with metadata listing a de-identified subject ID, COVID-19 status, age in years and sex. Where available, HLA class I and class II types were taken from metadata supplied by the sample provider and were not determined by assay-based typing.

TCRbeta CDR3 regions were amplified from genomic DNA by means of the immunoSEQ Assay, a bias-controlled multiplex PCR. The paper's data handling went like this. The number of nucleated cells in each sample was estimated from the amplification of reference gene primers within the assay. To quantify the absolute abundance of each unique TCRbeta CDR3 rearrangement, sequence reads were collapsed and filtered. For each sample, productive Simpson clonality was calculated as the square root of Simpson's diversity index over productive rearrangements. Not all clones reach the TCRdb copy of this immuneACCESS table, which keeps in-frame sequences only. Checked studies attribute under half of the gap to unresolved V genes and leave the rest unexplained. V and J calls plus clone size are reproduced from that table; the DNA served to infer D and trimming. This sample is represented by roughly 260,000 clones; around nine tenths of them were singletons. The biggest ten clones account for around 10% of the sample.

Beyond this particular receptor, the publication reports: How much clinical and demographic metadata was included differed by source and by participant, and the metadata was provided uncurated.

Another Seattle source contributed samples from volunteer blood donors who had recovered from COVID-19. The collaborating institutions used their own protocols to collect whole blood in K2EDTA tubes. Collaborator samples were shipped for TCRbeta analysis as frozen whole blood, isolated PBMCs, or DNA extracted from either sample type. This clone was detected only a few times. This receptor's antigen is unknown. No base qualities exist here, and no much larger clone lies one base off it. Its CDR3 holds 15 amino acids, cysteine through phenylalanine. Kept here is only the CDR3 DNA, which spans 45 bases and is read in frame from base 1. The CDR1 and CDR2 encoded by the germline V gene are MNHNS and SASEGT. V and J lose 2 bases and 4 bases, and a span of 14 bases separates them.

This clonotype was sampled from a man aged 35-49 years who had recovered from COVID-19. The rearranged chain carries TRBV6-1 and TRBJ2-5; the D gene is perhaps TRBD2, on 5 matching bases. Sequenced sample: peripheral blood. For the CDR3, the sequence is CASSEPAGGGETQYF. The DNA is as follows: TGTGCCAGCAGTGAACCAGCTGGAGGCGGAGAGACCCAGTACTTC.